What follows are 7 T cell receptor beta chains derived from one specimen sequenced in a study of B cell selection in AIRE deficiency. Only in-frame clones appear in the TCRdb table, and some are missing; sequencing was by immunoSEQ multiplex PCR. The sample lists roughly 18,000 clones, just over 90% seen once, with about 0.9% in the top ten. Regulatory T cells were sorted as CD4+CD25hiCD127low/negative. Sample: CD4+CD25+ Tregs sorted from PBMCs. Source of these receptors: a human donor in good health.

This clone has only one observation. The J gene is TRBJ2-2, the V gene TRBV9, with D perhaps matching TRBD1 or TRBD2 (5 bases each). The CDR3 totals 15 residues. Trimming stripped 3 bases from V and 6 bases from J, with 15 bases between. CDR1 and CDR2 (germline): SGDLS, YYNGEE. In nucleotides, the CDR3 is TGTGCCAGCAGCGCCATTTTACAGGACTCCGGGGAGCTGTTTTTT. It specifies CASSAILQDSGELFF.

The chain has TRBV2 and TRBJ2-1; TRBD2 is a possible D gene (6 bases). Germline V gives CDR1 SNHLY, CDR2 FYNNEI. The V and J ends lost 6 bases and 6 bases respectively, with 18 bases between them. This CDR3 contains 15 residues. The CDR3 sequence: CASSPLSSALNEQFF. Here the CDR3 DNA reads TGTGCCAGCAGCCCCCTTTCTAGCGCGCTCAATGAGCAGTTCTTC.

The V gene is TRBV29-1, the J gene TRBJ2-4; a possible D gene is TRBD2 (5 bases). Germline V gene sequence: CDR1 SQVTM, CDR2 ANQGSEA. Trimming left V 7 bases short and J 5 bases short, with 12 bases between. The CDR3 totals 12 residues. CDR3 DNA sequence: TGCAGCGGAAGAGAGGGTGAAAACATTCAGTACTTC. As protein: CSGREGENIQYF.

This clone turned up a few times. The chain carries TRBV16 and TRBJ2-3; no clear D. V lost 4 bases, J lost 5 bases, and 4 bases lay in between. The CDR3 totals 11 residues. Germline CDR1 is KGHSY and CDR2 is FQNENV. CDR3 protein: CASSLGDTQYF. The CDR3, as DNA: TGTGCCAGCAGCCTAGGAGATACGCAGTATTTT.

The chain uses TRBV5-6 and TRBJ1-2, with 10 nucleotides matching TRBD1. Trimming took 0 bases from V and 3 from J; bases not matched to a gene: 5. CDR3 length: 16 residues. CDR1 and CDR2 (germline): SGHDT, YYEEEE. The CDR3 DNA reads TGTGCCAGCAGCTTGGCGGGGACAGGGGAGTACTATGGCTACACCTTC. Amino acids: CASSLAGTGEYYGYTF.

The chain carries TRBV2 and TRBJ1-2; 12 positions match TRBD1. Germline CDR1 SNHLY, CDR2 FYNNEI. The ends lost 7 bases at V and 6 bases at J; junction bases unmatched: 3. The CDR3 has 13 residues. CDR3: CASKGTGGDGYTF. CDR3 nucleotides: TGTGCCAGCAAAGGGACAGGGGGCGATGGCTACACCTTC.

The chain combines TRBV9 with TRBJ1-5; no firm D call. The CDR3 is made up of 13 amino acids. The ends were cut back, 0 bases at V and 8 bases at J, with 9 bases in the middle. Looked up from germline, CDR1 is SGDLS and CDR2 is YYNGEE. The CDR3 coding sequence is TGTGCCAGCAGCGTAGAAGGGTTGGAGCCCCAGCATTTT. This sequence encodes CASSVEGLEPQHF.